The rows below give T cell receptor beta chains drawn from one sample of a study of blood T cell repertoires in COVID-19. TCRdb keeps only in-frame clones here, not all; method: immunoSEQ multiplex PCR. The sample consists of 150,000 to 200,000 clones, more than 70% of them appearing once. Sequenced: peripheral blood. The receptor source for this set is a human donor in a cohort sampled during active COVID-19. Both conserved end residues are part of each CDR3. A D gene is named only where the DNA matches it firmly. The listing skips clone size in some rows; elsewhere it reads once, few, many or a size class.

.	TRBJ2-3	TRBV29-1	.	TGCAGCGTTCGGAGGGGCTCAGATACGCAGTATTTT	CSVRRGSDTQYF
TRBD1	TRBJ1-1	TRBV5-5	.	TGTGCCAGCAGCGCCACCGGACAGGGTAGAACTGAAGCTTTCTTT	CASSATGQGRTEAFF
TRBD1	TRBJ2-3	TRBV7-9	.	TGTGCCAGCAGCTTGAGACAGGGGGAGGAAGATACGCAGTATTTT	CASSLRQGEEDTQYF
TRBD2	TRBJ2-7	TRBV5-1	.	TGCGCCAGCAGTTTGAGCGGGAGGATCCCCTACGAGCAGTACTTC	CASSLSGRIPYEQYF
.	TRBJ2-1	TRBV28	.	TGTGCCAGCAGTTTCTTGGGGGCGTACAATGAGCAGTTCTTC	CASSFLGAYNEQFF
TRBD1	TRBJ2-3	TRBV5-1	.	TGCGCCAGCAACAGACAGGGGGTAAGGACAGATACGCAGTATTTT	CASNRQGVRTDTQYF
.	TRBJ2-3	TRBV9	.	TGTGCCAGCAGCGTAGCACTAAAGGGCACAGATACGCAGTATTTT	CASSVALKGTDTQYF
.	TRBJ2-7	TRBV12-3/TRBV12-4	.	TGTGCCAGCAGTTTTGTCAGGGTCGAGCAGTACTTC	CASSFVRVEQYF
TRBD1	TRBJ2-1	TRBV11-2	few	TGTGCCAGCAGCCGAAATTCCGGGACAGGGGGCCTTAATGAGCAGTTCTTC	CASSRNSGTGGLNEQFF
TRBD2	TRBJ2-1	TRBV5-1	.	TGCGCCAGCAGGGAAAGACTAGCCCCAGGAGTCAATGAGCAGTTCTTC	CASRERLAPGVNEQFF
.	TRBJ2-1	TRBV6-5	.	TGTGCCAGCAGAAGTAGTGGTAGCTACAATGAGCAGTTCTTC	CASRSSGSYNEQFF
.	TRBJ2-2	TRBV9	.	TGTGCCAGCAGCGTAGTTCAACAGTCCGGGGAGCTGTTTTTT	CASSVVQQSGELFF
.	TRBJ1-1	TRBV19	.	TGTGCCAGTACCAGCTTCGTGGGGCGGCTGAACACTGAAGCTTTCTTT	CASTSFVGRLNTEAFF
.	TRBJ1-5	TRBV5-6	.	TGTGCCAGCAGCGCGGGCCTTGATCAGCCCCAGCATTTT	CASSAGLDQPQHF
.	TRBJ2-2	TRBV29-1	.	TGCAGCGTTGCTAACACCGGGGAGCTGTTTTTT	CSVANTGELFF
TRBD1	TRBJ1-2	TRBV11-2	.	TGTGCCAGCAGCTTAGCAATGACAGGGACCCCTCCTAACTATGGCTACACCTTC	CASSLAMTGTPPNYGYTF
.	TRBJ1-5	TRBV19	.	TGTGCCAGTAGTACCCCGGGACTCGATACGGAGCCCCAGCATTTT	CASSTPGLDTEPQHF
TRBD2	TRBJ2-1	TRBV5-1	.	TGCGCCAGCAGCTTGGGACTAGCGGGGGCCTCGAATGAGCAGTTCTTC	CASSLGLAGASNEQFF
TRBD1	TRBJ1-5	TRBV19	.	TGTGCCAGTAGAGGGGGCCGGGCCGGAGGCAATCAGCCCCAGCATTTT	CASRGGRAGGNQPQHF
TRBD1	TRBJ1-1	TRBV15	.	TGTGCCACCAGCAGAAATACAGACAGGGGCGGTGAAGCTTTCTTT	CATSRNTDRGGEAFF
.	TRBJ2-7	TRBV3-1/TRBV3-2	.	TGTGCCAGCAGCCAATCCGCCACTAGTTCCCCTTTGTACGAGCAGTACTTC	CASSQSATSSPLYEQYF
.	TRBJ1-2	TRBV7-9	.	TGTGCCAGCAGCTTATGGAGCCCCTCTACTAACTATGGCTACACCTTC	CASSLWSPSTNYGYTF
.	TRBJ2-4	TRBV30	.	TGTGCCGCTTTGACTAGGCCGCTAGCCAAAAACATTCAGTACTTC	CAALTRPLAKNIQYF
TRBD1	TRBJ2-7	TRBV9	.	TGTGCCAGCAGCGCGCCGGGACAGGGTTACGAGCAGTACTTC	CASSAPGQGYEQYF
TRBD2	TRBJ2-7	TRBV24-1	once	TGTGCCACCAGTGATTTAGGGACTAGCGGTACCTACGAGCAGTACTTC	CATSDLGTSGTYEQYF
.	TRBJ2-7	TRBV6-2/TRBV6-3	.	TGTGCCAGCAGCCGTATCATGAGCCACGAGCAGTACTTC	CASSRIMSHEQYF
TRBD1	TRBJ2-7	TRBV28	.	TGTGCCAGCAGAATAGGCGACAGGGGCACCTACGAGCAGTACTTC	CASRIGDRGTYEQYF
TRBD1	TRBJ2-7	TRBV19	.	TGTGCCAGTAGGGGGACAGGGGGTTCCGAGCAGTACTTC	CASRGTGGSEQYF
TRBD1	TRBJ2-3	TRBV2	few	TGTGCCAGCAGTGTCCGGGGACAGGGGACAGATACGCAGTATTTT	CASSVRGQGTDTQYF
TRBD1	TRBJ1-2	TRBV2	once	TGTGCCAGCTCCGAAATAGCCAGGGGGTGGAACTATGGCTACACCTTC	CASSEIARGWNYGYTF
TRBD1	TRBJ2-5	TRBV7-8	.	TGTGCCAGCAGTGAGTGGACAGGGGGAGGGACCCAGTACTTC	CASSEWTGGGTQYF
.	TRBJ1-1	TRBV4-1	once	TGCGCCAGCAGCCAAGGCCCTGGGGGGGGTACGACTGAAGCTTTCTTT	CASSQGPGGGTTEAFF
.	TRBJ2-7	TRBV6-5	.	TGTGCCAGCAGTCCACCGGGACTTAGGTCCTACGAGCAGTACTTC	CASSPPGLRSYEQYF
.	TRBJ1-4	TRBV28	.	TGTGCCAGCAGGCCGGGACTCCAAAATGAAAAACTGTTTTTT	CASRPGLQNEKLFF